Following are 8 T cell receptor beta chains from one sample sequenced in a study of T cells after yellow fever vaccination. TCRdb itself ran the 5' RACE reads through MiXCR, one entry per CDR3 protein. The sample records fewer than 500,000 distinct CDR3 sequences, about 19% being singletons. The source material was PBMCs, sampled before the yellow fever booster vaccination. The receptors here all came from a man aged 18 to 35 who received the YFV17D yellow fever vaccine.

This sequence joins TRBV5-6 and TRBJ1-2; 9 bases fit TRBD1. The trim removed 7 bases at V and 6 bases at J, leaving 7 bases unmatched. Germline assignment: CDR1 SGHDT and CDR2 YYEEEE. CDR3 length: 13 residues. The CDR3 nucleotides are TGTGCCAGCGATCTACAGGGGGCAGATGGCTACACCTTC. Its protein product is CASDLQGADGYTF.

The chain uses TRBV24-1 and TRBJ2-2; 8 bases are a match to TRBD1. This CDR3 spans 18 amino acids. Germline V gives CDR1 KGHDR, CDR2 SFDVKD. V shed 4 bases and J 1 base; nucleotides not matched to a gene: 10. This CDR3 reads CATSDFPGGTGNTGELFF. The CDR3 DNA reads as TGTGCCACCAGTGACTTCCCCGGAGGGACAGGGAACACCGGGGAGCTGTTTTTT.

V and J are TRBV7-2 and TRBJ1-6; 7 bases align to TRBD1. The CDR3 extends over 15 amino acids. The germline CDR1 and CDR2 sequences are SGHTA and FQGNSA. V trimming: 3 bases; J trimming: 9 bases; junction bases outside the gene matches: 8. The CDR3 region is CASSFLQGLGSPLHF. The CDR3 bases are TGTGCCAGCAGCTTCCTACAGGGGCTGGGTTCACCCCTCCACTTT.

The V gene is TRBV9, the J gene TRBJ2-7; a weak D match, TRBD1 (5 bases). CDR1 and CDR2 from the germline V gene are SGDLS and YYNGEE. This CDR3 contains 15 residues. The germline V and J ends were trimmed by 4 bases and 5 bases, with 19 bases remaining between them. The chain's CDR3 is CASSSGRGARNEQYF. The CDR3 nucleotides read TGTGCCAGCAGCTCAGGTAGGGGCGCAAGGAACGAGCAGTACTTC.

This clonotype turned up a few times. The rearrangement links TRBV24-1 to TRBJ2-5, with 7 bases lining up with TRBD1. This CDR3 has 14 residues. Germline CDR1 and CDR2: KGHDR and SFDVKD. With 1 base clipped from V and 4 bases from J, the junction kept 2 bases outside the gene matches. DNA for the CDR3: TGTGCCACCAGTGATTTCAGGGGGTCAGAGACCCAGTACTTC. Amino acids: CATSDFRGSETQYF.

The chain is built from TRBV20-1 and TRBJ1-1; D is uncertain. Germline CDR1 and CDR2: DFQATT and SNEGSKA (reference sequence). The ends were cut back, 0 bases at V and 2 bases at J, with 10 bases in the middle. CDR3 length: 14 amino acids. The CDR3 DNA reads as TGCAGTGCTAGAGAGGTGGCCTTTAACACTGAAGCTTTCTTT. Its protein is CSAREVAFNTEAFF.

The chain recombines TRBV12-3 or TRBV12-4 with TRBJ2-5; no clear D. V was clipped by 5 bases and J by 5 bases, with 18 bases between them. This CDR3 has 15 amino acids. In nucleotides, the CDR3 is TGTGCCAGCAGTCCCCCTCAAGGGAACGGTGAGACCCAGTACTTC. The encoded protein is CASSPPQGNGETQYF.

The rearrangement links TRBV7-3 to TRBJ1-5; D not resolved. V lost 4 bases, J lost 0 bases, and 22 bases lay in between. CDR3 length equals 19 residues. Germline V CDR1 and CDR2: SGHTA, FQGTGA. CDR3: CASSSTNGRPFNSNQPQHF. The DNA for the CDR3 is TGTGCCAGCAGCTCCACAAACGGTAGACCTTTCAATAGCAATCAGCCCCAGCATTTT.